This entry concerns a single TCR beta chain. Antigen unknown. Healthy people donating bone marrow made up the donors. It was with 60 Vbeta and 13 Jbeta primers that the PCR ran. Sequencing used immunoSEQ multiplex PCR; TCRdb keeps in-frame clones, though not all of them. This sample contains around 50,000 clones. This sample is part of a study of cytomegalovirus exposure and HLA in healthy donors. The CDR3 has 12 residues. Trimming cost V 3 bases and J 5 bases, with 8 bases left between them. The germline gives CDR1 KGHSH, CDR2 LQKENI. Whole-study results and caveats: Differences between HLA loci emerged in a later analysis of TCR association rates, with DRB1 most and HLA-C fewest.

The source is a woman aged 25 to 45 in good health and CMV-seropositive. Sequencing input: PBMCs. V usage is TRBV18 and J usage is TRBJ2-7, with D maybe TRBD2 (6 bases). The CDR3 region has the DNA TGTGCCAGCTCACCGGAGGGGCACGAGCAGTACTTC. This gives the protein CASSPEGHEQYF.